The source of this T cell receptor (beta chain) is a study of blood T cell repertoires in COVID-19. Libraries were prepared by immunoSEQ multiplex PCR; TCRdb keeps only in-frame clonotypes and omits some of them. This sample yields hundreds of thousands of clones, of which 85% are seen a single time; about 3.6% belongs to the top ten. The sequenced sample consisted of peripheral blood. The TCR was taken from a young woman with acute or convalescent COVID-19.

The CDR3 is CASSLGSRQGGSPLHF. Here the CDR3 DNA reads TGCGCCAGCAGCTTGGGCTCCCGGCAGGGGGGCTCACCCCTCCACTTT. V and J are TRBV5-1 and TRBJ1-6, with TRBD1 identical over 7 bases. Germline CDR1 is SGHRS and CDR2 is YFSETQ. This CDR3 contains 16 residues. With 0 bases clipped from V and 10 bases from J, the junction kept 10 bases outside the gene matches.